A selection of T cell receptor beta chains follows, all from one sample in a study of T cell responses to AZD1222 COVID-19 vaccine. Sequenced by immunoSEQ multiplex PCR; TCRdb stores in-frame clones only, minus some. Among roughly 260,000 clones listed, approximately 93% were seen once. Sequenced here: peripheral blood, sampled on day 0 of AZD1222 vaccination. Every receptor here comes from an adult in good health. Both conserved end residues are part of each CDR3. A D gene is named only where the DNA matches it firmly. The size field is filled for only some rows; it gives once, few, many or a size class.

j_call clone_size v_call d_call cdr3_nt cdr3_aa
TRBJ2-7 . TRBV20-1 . TGCAGTGCCGGGGACGTCTACGAGCAGTACTTC CSAGDVYEQYF
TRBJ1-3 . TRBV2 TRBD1 TGTGCCAGCACTAGGACAGGGACTGGAAACACCATATATTTT CASTRTGTGNTIYF
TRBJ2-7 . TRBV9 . TGTGCCAGCAGCCCCTCAAACGTGGGCTACGAGCAGTACTTC CASSPSNVGYEQYF
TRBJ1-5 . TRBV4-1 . TGCGCCAGCAGCCAAGATCCGGGACGGCTTAATCAGCCCCAGCATTTT CASSQDPGRLNQPQHF
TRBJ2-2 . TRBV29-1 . TGCAGCGTTGACCCCCAGGGCTTCGGGGAGCTGTTTTTT CSVDPQGFGELFF
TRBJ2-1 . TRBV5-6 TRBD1 TGTGCCAGCAGCTTGGGACAGGGGATTGAGCAGTTCTTC CASSLGQGIEQFF
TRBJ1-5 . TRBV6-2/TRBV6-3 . TGTGCCAGCAGTTTAGCGACAGTTCAGCCCCAGCATTTT CASSLATVQPQHF
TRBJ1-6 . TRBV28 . TGTGCCAGCCGGGACCTCTCCTATTCACCCCTCCACTTT CASRDLSYSPLHF
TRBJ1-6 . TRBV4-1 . TGCGCCAGCAGCCAAGAGCCCTCGGGCTTGAATTCACCCCTCCACTTT CASSQEPSGLNSPLHF
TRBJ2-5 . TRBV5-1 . TGCGCCAGCAGCTTGAGGGCGGACCAAGAGACCCAGTACTTC CASSLRADQETQYF
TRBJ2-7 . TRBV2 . TGTGCCAGCAGTAACTACGAGCAGTACTTC CASSNYEQYF
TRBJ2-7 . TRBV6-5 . TGTGCCAGCAGTTACGGGGGGACGGTCTCTACGGAGCAGTACTTC CASSYGGTVSTEQYF
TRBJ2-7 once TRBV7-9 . TGTGCCAGCAGAGGGTGGACCTACGAGCAGTACTTC CASRGWTYEQYF
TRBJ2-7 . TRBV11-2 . TGTGCCAGCAGCTTAGACATGCGCCTCCCCTCCTACGAGCAGTACTTC CASSLDMRLPSYEQYF
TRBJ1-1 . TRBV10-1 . TGCGCCAGCAGTGCCGGCAGGAACACTGAAGCTTTCTTT CASSAGRNTEAFF
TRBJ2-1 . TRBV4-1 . TGCGCCAGCAGCCAAGAGGAGAGCTCCTACAATGAGCAGTTCTTC CASSQEESSYNEQFF
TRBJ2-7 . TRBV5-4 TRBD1 TGTGCCAGCAGCGGGACGACAGGGTTTCGCGAGCAGTACTTC CASSGTTGFREQYF
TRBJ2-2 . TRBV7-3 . TGTGCCAGCGGGCGGGCCTCGGGCGGGGAGCTGTTTTTT CASGRASGGELFF
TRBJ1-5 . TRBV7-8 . TGTGCCAGCAGCTTAGAAAGAGGGGGCAATCAGCCCCAGCATTTT CASSLERGGNQPQHF
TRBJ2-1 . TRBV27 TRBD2 TGTGCCAGCAGTTCTCTAGCGGGACGCTACAATGAGCAGTTCTTC CASSSLAGRYNEQFF
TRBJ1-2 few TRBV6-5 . TGTGCCAGCAGTTACTCGTGGAGGGATGGCTACACCTTC CASSYSWRDGYTF
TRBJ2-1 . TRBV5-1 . TGCGCCAGCAGCTCCCGGGACTTGACTTACAATGAGCAGTTCTTC CASSSRDLTYNEQFF
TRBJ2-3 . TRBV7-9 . TGTGCCAGCAGCTTAGCTTTTAAACTCACAGATACGCAGTATTTT CASSLAFKLTDTQYF
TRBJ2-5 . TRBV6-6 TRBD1 TGTGCCAGCAGTTCACAGGGGTTTGGCCAAGAGACCCAGTACTTC CASSSQGFGQETQYF
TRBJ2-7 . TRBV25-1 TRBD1 TGTGCCAGCAGTGAACTGGGACAGGGGCAATACGAGCAGTACTTC CASSELGQGQYEQYF
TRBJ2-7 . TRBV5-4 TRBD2 TGTGCCAGCAGCTTGGGCAATAGCGGGATTTACGAGCAGTACTTC CASSLGNSGIYEQYF
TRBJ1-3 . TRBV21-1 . TGTGCCAGCAGCAAATCAGGGACAGAGGGAGGAAACACCATATATTTT CASSKSGTEGGNTIYF
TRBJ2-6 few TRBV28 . TGTGCCAGCAGTTTACGGCTCTCTGGGGCCAACGTCCTGACTTTC CASSLRLSGANVLTF
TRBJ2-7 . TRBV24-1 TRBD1 TGTGCCACCAGTGACTACAGGGGGTTCGAGCAGTACTTC CATSDYRGFEQYF
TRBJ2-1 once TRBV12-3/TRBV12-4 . TGTGCCAGCAGCCAACCCCATGAGCAGTTCTTC CASSQPHEQFF
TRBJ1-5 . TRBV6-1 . TGTGCCAGCAGTGATCCCTGGGGGGTCGGTAGACCCCAGCATTTT CASSDPWGVGRPQHF
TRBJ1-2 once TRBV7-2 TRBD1 TGTGCCAGCAGCCCCACAGGGGGCTGGGGCTACACCTTC CASSPTGGWGYTF
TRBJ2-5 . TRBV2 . TGTGCCAGAGGGGGGGCCACAGAGACCCAGTACTTC CARGGATETQYF
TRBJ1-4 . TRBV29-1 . TGCAGCGTTAGAGGGGGATTCTCTAATGAAAAACTGTTTTTT CSVRGGFSNEKLFF
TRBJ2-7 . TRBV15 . TGTGCCACCAGCATACACGCTGGGGACACTACCTACGAGCAGTACTTC CATSIHAGDTTYEQYF
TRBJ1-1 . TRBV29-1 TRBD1 TGCAGCGTTGTGCGACAGGGGGGCACTGAAGCTTTCTTT CSVVRQGGTEAFF
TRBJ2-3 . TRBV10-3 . TGTGCCATCAGTGAGTCGCAGGGCGGGGATACGCAGTATTTT CAISESQGGDTQYF
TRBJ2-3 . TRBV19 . TGTGCCAGTAGTACCGCATTCACAGATACGCAGTATTTT CASSTAFTDTQYF
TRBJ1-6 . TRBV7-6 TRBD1 TGTGCCAGCAGCTTAGAACGGGGAGGGGGCTATTTGGCCAAACCCCTCCACTTT CASSLERGGGYLAKPLHF
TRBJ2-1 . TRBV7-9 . TGTGCCAGCAGCTTGACAGCTAGCTCCTACAATGAGCAGTTCTTC CASSLTASSYNEQFF
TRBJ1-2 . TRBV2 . TGTGCCAGCAGTGAAGGAGGCGGCAGCGGCCAGGATGGCTACACCTTC CASSEGGGSGQDGYTF
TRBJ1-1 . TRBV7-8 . TGTGCCAGCAGCTCGGCGGGGCAGACCACTGAAGCTTTCTTT CASSSAGQTTEAFF
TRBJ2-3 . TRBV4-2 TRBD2 TGTGCCAGCAGCCAAATCCCAAGCGGGAGGCGAAGCACAGATACGCAGTATTTT CASSQIPSGRRSTDTQYF
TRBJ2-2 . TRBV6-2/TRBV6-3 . TGTGCCAGCAGTCTCCGACTAGCCGGGGAGCTGTTTTTT CASSLRLAGELFF
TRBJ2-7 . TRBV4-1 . TGCGCCAGCAGCCAAGCCCCCCAGGGGCTAAAGGGCGAGCAGTACTTC CASSQAPQGLKGEQYF
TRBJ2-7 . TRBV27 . TGTGCCAGCAGTTTATTGTCCTACGAGCAGTACTTC CASSLLSYEQYF
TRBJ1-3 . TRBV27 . TGTGCCAGCAGTTTGGGACCGGGGGGAAACACCATATATTTT CASSLGPGGNTIYF